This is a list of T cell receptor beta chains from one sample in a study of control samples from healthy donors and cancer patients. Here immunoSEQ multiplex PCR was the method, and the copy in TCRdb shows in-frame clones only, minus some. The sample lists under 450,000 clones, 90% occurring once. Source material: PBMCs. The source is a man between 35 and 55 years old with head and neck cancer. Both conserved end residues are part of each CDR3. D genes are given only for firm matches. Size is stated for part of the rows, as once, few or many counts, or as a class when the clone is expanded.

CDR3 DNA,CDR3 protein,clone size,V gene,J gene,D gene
TGCAGCGTTGCCAAGGCGGGGGAATACAATGAGCAGTTCTTC,CSVAKAGEYNEQFF,-,TRBV29-1,TRBJ2-1,TRBD2
TGTGCCACCAGCAGAGGAAGGGGAGCCGGCGGCTACGAGCAGTACTTC,CATSRGRGAGGYEQYF,-,TRBV15,TRBJ2-7,-
TGCGCCAGCAGCCTTGGGACTAGCTCGGGCACCGGGGAGCTGTTTTTT,CASSLGTSSGTGELFF,-,TRBV5-1,TRBJ2-2,TRBD2
TGTGCCAGCTCACCAAGCGGACAATCAACTAATGAAAAACTGTTTTTT,CASSPSGQSTNEKLFF,once,TRBV18,TRBJ1-4,-
TGTGCCAGCAGCGCACAGGGGGGCAATCAGCCCCAGCATTTT,CASSAQGGNQPQHF,-,TRBV9,TRBJ1-5,TRBD1
TGTGCCAGCACCCGGGACAGGGGCGATGAGCAGTTCTTC,CASTRDRGDEQFF,-,TRBV12-3/TRBV12-4,TRBJ2-1,TRBD1
TGTGCCAGCAGCAACAGGGAAGATACTGGAAACACCATATATTTT,CASSNREDTGNTIYF,-,TRBV9,TRBJ1-3,-
TGTGCCAGCAGTAAGAACGTGGTTACAGGAGAAGAGACCCAGTACTTC,CASSKNVVTGEETQYF,-,TRBV7-8,TRBJ2-5,-
TGTGCCAGCAGGACAGGGGTTGGGTCCCCCACAGATACGCAGTATTTT,CASRTGVGSPTDTQYF,-,TRBV2,TRBJ2-3,TRBD1
TGTGCCAGCACCGAAAGCCGCTTCACTGAAGCTTTCTTT,CASTESRFTEAFF,-,TRBV11-2,TRBJ1-1,-
TGTGCCAGCAGCGGACGTCAGCCCCAGCATTTT,CASSGRQPQHF,-,TRBV6-5,TRBJ1-5,-
TGTGCCTGGAGTGAGACAGATAGCAATCAGCCCCAGCATTTT,CAWSETDSNQPQHF,-,TRBV30,TRBJ1-5,-
TGTGCCAGCTCACCTGACGGATCCTACGAGCAGTACTTC,CASSPDGSYEQYF,-,TRBV18,TRBJ2-7,-
TGTGCCAGCAGCTTGGGACTAGCGACTGAGCAGTACTTC,CASSLGLATEQYF,once,TRBV11-3,TRBJ2-7,TRBD2
TGTGCCAGCAGCTTGGTTTTTGGTACGCAGTATTTT,CASSLVFGTQYF,-,TRBV7-2,TRBJ2-3,-
TGTGCCAGCAGCTTAGACTCTCGGGGAGTAGGGAAGACCCAGTACTTC,CASSLDSRGVGKTQYF,-,TRBV7-9,TRBJ2-5,-
TGTGCCAGCAGCTTAGCGGACGGGGGTTTAAATGAAAAACTGTTTTTT,CASSLADGGLNEKLFF,-,TRBV7-8,TRBJ1-4,-
TGCGCCAGCAGCCCCAGCTACCAGAACGGCTACACCTTC,CASSPSYQNGYTF,-,TRBV5-1,TRBJ1-2,-
TGTGCCAGCAGCCGACTAGCGGGGAATAATGAGCAGTTCTTC,CASSRLAGNNEQFF,-,TRBV14,TRBJ2-1,TRBD2
TGTGCCAGACAGGGGTCTGGCGGAGACGGTACAGATACGCAGTATTTT,CARQGSGGDGTDTQYF,-,TRBV2,TRBJ2-3,TRBD1
TGTGCCAGCAGCTATCCAGGATATGGCTACACCTTC,CASSYPGYGYTF,-,TRBV7-3,TRBJ1-2,-
TGTGCCTGGAGCCCAGCTAGCGGGAGCGGATACGAGCAGTACTTC,CAWSPASGSGYEQYF,-,TRBV30,TRBJ2-7,TRBD2
TGCGCCAGCAGTGAGTCGAGAGACACCGGGGAGCTGTTTTTT,CASSESRDTGELFF,-,TRBV10-1,TRBJ2-2,-
TGTGCCAGCAGCCCTATGGGACAGGGCATTTCTGGGGCCAACGTCCTGACTTTC,CASSPMGQGISGANVLTF,-,TRBV11-2,TRBJ2-6,TRBD1
TGTGCCAGCAGCTTGGCGGGGGCTAGCGGGAGTCTCTACAATGAGCAGTTCTTC,CASSLAGASGSLYNEQFF,-,TRBV5-6,TRBJ2-1,TRBD2
TGTGCCAGCACGGTTGGGGCTGGCGCTGAAGCTTTCTTT,CASTVGAGAEAFF,-,TRBV28,TRBJ1-1,-
TGTGCCATCGGGGGGGGCCCGATCTCTGGAAACACCATATATTTT,CAIGGGPISGNTIYF,-,TRBV10-3,TRBJ1-3,-
TGTGCCAGCAGTTATACGGTGAACAGCCTGGCTTCACCCCTCCACTTT,CASSYTVNSLASPLHF,-,TRBV27,TRBJ1-6,-
TGTGCCAGCACCGAAAATCCTCCCTACAATGAGCAGTTCTTC,CASTENPPYNEQFF,-,TRBV2,TRBJ2-1,-